A single sample gave rise to the 27 T cell receptor beta chains below, sequenced in a study of cytomegalovirus exposure and HLA in healthy donors. The PCR made use of 60 Vbeta and 13 Jbeta primers. Sequencing used immunoSEQ multiplex PCR; TCRdb keeps in-frame clones, though not all of them. The sample gives roughly 150,000 clones, around 75% of which show up once; over 2% is in the top ten. Sequenced: PBMCs. The receptor set was obtained from a male donor in good health and CMV-seronegative.

This clone was counted once. The chain links TRBV7-2 to TRBJ1-6, with D unclear. Germline-derived CDR1 and CDR2 are SGHTA and FQGNSA. Trimming left V 7 bases short and J 6 bases short, with 7 bases between. There are 12 residues in the CDR3. The CDR3 is CASTNFNSPLHF. The CDR3 DNA reads TGTGCCAGCACGAACTTTAATTCACCCCTCCACTTT.

The chain employs TRBV7-6 and TRBJ1-4, with D tentatively TRBD1 (5 bases). The CDR3 is 13 amino acids. Trimming stripped 5 bases from V and 8 bases from J, with 12 bases between. Germline assignment: CDR1 SGHVS and CDR2 FNYEAQ. The CDR3 spells CASSTLEGEKLFF. The CDR3 nucleotides read TGTGCCAGCAGCACTTTGGAGGGGGAAAAACTGTTTTTT.

V gene TRBV6-6 combines with J gene TRBJ2-7, with TRBD1 matching 10 bases. The CDR3 is 15 residues long. Looked up from germline, CDR1 is MNHNY and CDR2 is SVGAGI (reference sequence). V lost 0 bases to trimming and J lost 4 bases; unmatched junction nucleotides: 3. In DNA form, the CDR3 reads TGTGCCAGCAGTTACTCGACGGGACAGGGGTACGAGCAGTACTTC. Translation gives CASSYSTGQGYEQYF.

The gene calls are TRBV15 and TRBJ1-5, with a possible D match to TRBD1 (5 bases). The CDR3 consists of 14 residues. V was shortened by 0 bases and J by 8 bases, with 11 bases between the two germline ends. Germline CDR1 and CDR2: LNHNV and YYDKDF (reference sequence). The CDR3 here is CATSRDRDGKPQHF. The DNA of the CDR3 is TGTGCCACCAGCAGAGACAGGGATGGAAAGCCCCAGCATTTT.

This chain connects TRBV19 to TRBJ2-2, with D maybe TRBD2 (5 bases). The CDR3 contains 17 residues. Germline V gene sequence: CDR1 LNHDA, CDR2 SQIVND (reference sequence). The germline V and J ends were trimmed by 5 bases and 1 base, with 17 bases remaining between them. CDR3 DNA sequence: TGTGCCAGTAGTTCGAACTCCCTAGCAGAGAACACCGGGGAGCTGTTTTTT. Amino acids: CASSSNSLAENTGELFF.

This clone appeared a few times. This chain links TRBV18 with TRBJ1-1; D call uncertain. CDR1 is KGHSH and CDR2 is LQKENI in the germline V gene. The V end was cut by 0 bases, the J end by 8 bases, with 7 bases between. There are 12 residues in the CDR3. The CDR3 sequence: CASSPPQVEAFF. In DNA, the CDR3 is TGTGCCAGCTCACCACCTCAGGTCGAAGCTTTCTTT. Full variable domain (missing parts from reference TRBV18 and TRBJ1-1): NAGVMQNPRHLVRRRGQEARLRCSPMKGHSHVYWYRQLPEEGLKFMVYLQKENIIDESGMPKERFSAEFPKEGPSILRIQQVVRGDSAAYFCASSPPQVEAFFGQGTRLTVV.

The V gene is TRBV5-6, the J gene TRBJ2-1; D call uncertain. Trimming cost V 3 bases and J 6 bases, with 16 bases left between them. Germline assignment: CDR1 SGHDT and CDR2 YYEEEE. This CDR3 comprises 15 residues. This CDR3 reads CASSSQLVTGNEQFF. The DNA for the CDR3 is TGTGCCAGCAGCTCCCAGCTAGTCACGGGCAATGAGCAGTTCTTC.

This clone occurred a few times. The chain combines TRBV6-1 with TRBJ1-2; no clear D. Germline V gives CDR1 MNHNS, CDR2 SASEGT. The CDR3 totals 13 residues. With 5 bases removed from V and 7 bases from J, the gap between germline ends came to 14 bases. This CDR3 reads CASSTGSRRGYTF. The DNA of the CDR3 is TGTGCCAGCAGTACGGGTTCGCGGCGTGGCTACACCTTC.

This sequence joins TRBV19 and TRBJ2-5, with 7 bases fitting TRBD1. This CDR3 has 14 amino acids. Per the germline V gene, CDR1 is LNHDA and CDR2 is SQIVND (reference sequence). V lost 6 bases, J lost 5 bases, and 9 bases stayed unmatched. The CDR3 loop is CASRERGLGETQYF. The CDR3 DNA is TGTGCCAGTAGAGAAAGGGGGCTCGGCGAGACCCAGTACTTC.

This sequence joins TRBV11-2 and TRBJ2-7; unclear D gene. Trimming cost V 5 bases and J 4 bases, with 18 bases left between them. The CDR3 length is 15 residues. The V gene's germline CDR1 is SGHAT and CDR2 FQNNGV. Here the CDR3 reads CASSLLDKASYEQYF. DNA of the CDR3: TGTGCCAGCAGCCTATTAGACAAAGCATCTTACGAGCAGTACTTC. The variable domain in full, completed from reference TRBV11-2 and TRBJ2-7, reads EAGVAQSPRYKIIEKRQSVAFWCNPISGHATLYWYQQILGQGPKLLIQFQNNGVVDDSQLPKDRFSAERLKGVDSTLKIQPAKLEDSAVYLCASSLLDKASYEQYFGPGTRLTVT.

The chain joins TRBV5-1 to TRBJ1-1, with D possibly being TRBD1 (6 bases). CDR3 length equals 14 residues. Germline CDR1 reads SGHRS; CDR2 reads YFSETQ. V gave up 4 bases and J gave up 4 bases, with 14 bases separating them. The CDR3 sequence: CASSPIPGATEAFF. Written as DNA, the CDR3 is TGCGCCAGCAGCCCAATCCCAGGGGCCACTGAAGCTTTCTTT.

The chain combines TRBV7-2 with TRBJ2-6, with D perhaps TRBD1 (5 bases). Trimming took off 2 bases at V and 0 bases at J, with 8 bases between the two ends. Per germline, CDR1 SGHTA and CDR2 FQGNSA. The CDR3 is 16 residues long. The CDR3 spells CASSLRQISGANVLTF. The CDR3 DNA reads TGTGCCAGCAGCTTACGACAGATCTCTGGGGCCAACGTCCTGACTTTC.

This chain links TRBV6-5 with TRBJ2-3; TRBD2 is a possible D gene (6 bases). Germline CDR1 reads MNHEY; CDR2 reads SVGAGI. Deletions cut 2 bases from V and 2 bases from J, with 11 bases between. CDR3 length equals 15 residues. The chain's CDR3 is CASSYGTPYTDTQYF. As DNA, the CDR3 is TGTGCCAGCAGTTACGGGACTCCTTACACAGATACGCAGTATTTT.

The chain has TRBV11-2 and TRBJ1-2; D might be TRBD1 (5 bases). CDR1 and CDR2 from the germline V gene are SGHAT and FQNNGV. The CDR3 totals 15 residues. The ends were cut back, 3 bases at V and 2 bases at J, with 13 bases in the middle. The CDR3 loop is CASSFTTDFNYGYTF. The CDR3 nucleotides are TGTGCCAGCAGCTTCACGACAGATTTCAACTATGGCTACACCTTC.

This chain uses TRBV5-4 with TRBJ1-4, with 12 bases matching TRBD1. Looked up from germline, CDR1 is SGHNT and CDR2 is YYREEE (reference sequence). J was trimmed by 3 bases and V by 4 bases; bases with no gene match: 10. CDR3 length equals 18 residues. As DNA, the CDR3 is TGTGCCAGCAGCATGGGACAGGGGGCGCGAATGGCTAATGAAAAACTGTTTTTT. The encoded protein is CASSMGQGARMANEKLFF.

This chain uses TRBV5-4 with TRBJ1-4; 7 bases are shared with TRBD1. The CDR3 length is 14 residues. The germline V gene has CDR1 SGHNT and CDR2 YYREEE (reference sequence). With 4 bases clipped from V and 8 bases from J, the junction kept 8 bases outside the gene matches. CDR3 sequence: CASSPGGQREKLFF. The CDR3 DNA sequence: TGTGCCAGCAGCCCCGGGGGACAGCGGGAAAAACTGTTTTTT.

Note on this clone: The junction departs from germline at one end; a sequencing error may be responsible. Written as DNA, the CDR3 is TGTGCCAGCACCTTAGTGGACAACATGAACACTGAAGCTTTCTTT. Translating gives CASTLVDNMNTEAFF. The chain uses TRBV11-2 and TRBJ1-1; perhaps TRBD1 as D (5 bases). Looked up from germline, CDR1 is SGHAT and CDR2 is FQNNGV. The CDR3 covers 15 residues. The full variable domain, with the rest looked up from reference TRBV11-2 and TRBJ1-1, is EAGVAQSPRYKIIEKRQSVAFWCNPISGHATLYWYQQILGQGPKLLIQFQNNGVVDDSQLPKDRFSAERLKGVDSTLKIQPAKLEDSAVYLCASTLVDNMNTEAFFGQGTRLTVV.

The chain has TRBV27 and TRBJ2-1; 7 nucleotides match TRBD2. Germline V gene sequence: CDR1 MNHEY, CDR2 SMNVEV (reference sequence). The CDR3 has 15 residues. Germline trimming cut 6 bases from V and 7 bases from J; bases unmatched to any gene: 12. In nucleotides, the CDR3 is TGTGCCAGCAGCAGACCGGGACTATCGGTAAATGAGCAGTTCTTC. Translated, it gives CASSRPGLSVNEQFF.

This sequence joins TRBV7-6 and TRBJ1-3, with a tentative D call TRBD1 (6 bases). Germline assignment: CDR1 SGHVS and CDR2 FNYEAQ. V lost 7 bases, J lost 0 bases, and 16 bases lay in between. The CDR3 is 16 residues long. The CDR3 DNA is TGTGCCAGCATAGGGGGACGGCAAAGCTCTGGAAACACCATATATTTT. Residues: CASIGGRQSSGNTIYF. Full variable domain (remainder filled in from reference TRBV7-6 and TRBJ1-3): GAGVSQSPRYKVTKRGQDVALRCDPISGHVSLYWYRQALGQGPEFLTYFNYEAQQDKSGLPNDRFSAERPEGSISTLTIQRTEQRDSAMYRCASIGGRQSSGNTIYFGEGSWLTVV.

The chain is built from TRBV10-3 and TRBJ1-1; the D is unclear. Trimming removed 0 bases from V and 11 bases from J, with 7 bases in between. The CDR3 consists of 11 residues. Germline lookup yields CDR1 ENHRY and CDR2 SYGVKD. CDR3 sequence reads: CAISESWEAFF. CDR3 in DNA: TGTGCCATCAGTGAGTCCTGGGAGGCTTTCTTT.

This chain joins TRBV2 and TRBJ2-7, with D perhaps TRBD2 (6 bases). The CDR3 loop spans 14 amino acids. Germline V gene data show CDR1 as SNHLY and CDR2 as FYNNEI. V gave up 7 bases and J gave up 3 bases, with 16 bases separating them. The CDR3 nucleotides read TGTGCCAGCACCCCGCTGGAGGGGAACTACGAGCAGTACTTC. Its translation is CASTPLEGNYEQYF.

The V call is TRBV7-9, the J call TRBJ1-2; 7 bases match TRBD1. CDR1 is SEHNR and CDR2 is FQNEAQ in the germline V gene (reference sequence). This CDR3 has 15 residues. V was pared by 5 bases and J by 5 bases, with 11 bases of the junction left unmatched. DNA of the CDR3: TGTGCCAGCAGCCCTGGGGTCAGGGGGTCGTATGGCTACACCTTC. Its protein product is CASSPGVRGSYGYTF.

This clone was seen a handful of times. The chain recombines TRBV7-9 with TRBJ2-1, with 7 bases that match TRBD1. After removal of 5 bases from V and 4 bases from J, the junction contained 8 bases not matched to a gene. The CDR3 has 15 residues. CDR1 and CDR2 (germline): SEHNR, FQNEAQ (reference sequence). The CDR3, as DNA: TGTGCCAGCAGCCACGATCCGGGACAGTACAATGAGCAGTTCTTC. Its protein product is CASSHDPGQYNEQFF.

V is TRBV6-5 and J is TRBJ1-4; D gene unclear. The V gene lost 2 bases and the J gene lost 5 bases, with 9 bases spanning the gap. This CDR3 region has 14 residues. Germline assignment: CDR1 MNHEY and CDR2 SVGAGI. The DNA for the CDR3 is TGTGCCAGCAGTTACCATACAGAGAATGAAAAACTGTTTTTT. Amino acids: CASSYHTENEKLFF.

The rearrangement uses TRBV5-1 and TRBJ2-3; tentatively, D is TRBD2 (6 bases). The CDR3 length is 16 residues. With 3 bases removed from V and 1 base from J, the gap between germline ends came to 15 bases. Germline V gene sequence: CDR1 SGHRS, CDR2 YFSETQ. For the CDR3, the DNA is TGCGCCAGCAGCTGGCGGGGAGCGACCGGCACAGATACGCAGTATTTT. It specifies CASSWRGATGTDTQYF.

The rearrangement joins TRBV29-1 to TRBJ1-1; D is unclear. Germline CDR1 and CDR2: SQVTM and ANQGSEA. Trimming stripped 4 bases from V and 0 bases from J, with 9 bases between. The CDR3 has 13 amino acids. The CDR3 loop is CSVVRPMNTEAFF. Written as DNA, the CDR3 is TGCAGCGTTGTCAGGCCTATGAACACTGAAGCTTTCTTT.

This sequence joins TRBV6-1 and TRBJ1-2; the match to TRBD1 covers 7 bases. Unmatched junction bases numbered 10, after V lost 8 bases and J lost 4 bases. Looked up from germline, CDR1 is MNHNS and CDR2 is SASEGT. There are 14 residues in the CDR3. CDR3 residues: CASSALGTAYGYTF. In DNA form, the CDR3 reads TGTGCCAGCTCTGCCCTCGGGACAGCCTATGGCTACACCTTC.